The rows below give T cell receptor beta chains drawn from one sample of a study of long-term antiretroviral therapy in people with HIV. Generated by immunoSEQ multiplex PCR, the TCRdb table keeps only in-frame clones and is missing some. The table has around 30,000 clones, around 84% seen once; the top ten hold approximately 9%. This specimen consisted of unsorted PBMCs, obtained 2.3 years after starting antiretroviral therapy. The source of these receptors is a man in his forties with HIV. Each CDR3 is given with its conserved first and last residue. D genes are given only for firm matches. Only some rows state a clone size, as once, few, many or a class for expanded clones.

TGTGCCAGCAGCTTAGACGGGGGGACGATAAAACAAGAGACCCAGTACTTC	CASSLDGGTIKQETQYF	TRBV7-9	TRBD2	TRBJ2-5	NA
TGTGCCAGCAGCTTAGAGCTCAGGGCCATCTCATATTCACCCCTCCACTTT	CASSLELRAISYSPLHF	TRBV11-2	NA	TRBJ1-6	NA
TGTGCCTGGACCCCCCCCGCTGGGGTTGGGCAGCCCCAGCATTTT	CAWTPPAGVGQPQHF	TRBV30	NA	TRBJ1-5	NA
TGTGCCAGCAGTTTATGGGGGGTCCTCAATGAGCAGTTCTTC	CASSLWGVLNEQFF	TRBV27	NA	TRBJ2-1	NA
TGCGCCAGCAGCTTGGGGGCCGGAACACGTTATGAAGCTTTCTTT	CASSLGAGTRYEAFF	TRBV5-1	NA	TRBJ1-1	NA
TGCGCCAGCAGCTTGGGGACAGGGAACACTGAAGCTTTCTTT	CASSLGTGNTEAFF	TRBV5-1	TRBD1	TRBJ1-1	NA
TGTGCCAGCAGTTTATCAGTGTCAGGGTATTCGGAAAAACTGTTTTTT	CASSLSVSGYSEKLFF	TRBV28	NA	TRBJ1-4	NA
TGTGCCAGCAGCCCCTCCCAGGGGCGCGGGTTAGGCACCGGGGAGCTGTTTTTT	CASSPSQGRGLGTGELFF	TRBV7-8	NA	TRBJ2-2	NA
TGTGCCAGCAGTTTCGGGACAGCCCACTACGAGCAGTACTTC	CASSFGTAHYEQYF	TRBV27	TRBD1	TRBJ2-7	NA
TGTGCCAGCAGTGCAGCGCGGGGTTCGTACTTC	CASSAARGSYF	TRBV6-1	NA	TRBJ2-7	few
TGCGCCTGCGCGCGTGGACAGGGGGCCGTCGAGCAGTATTTT	CACARGQGAVEQYF	TRBV10-2	TRBD1	TRBJ2-3	NA
TGTGCCAGCTCCCTAGGGATTACCACTGAAGCTTTCTTT	CASSLGITTEAFF	TRBV18	NA	TRBJ1-1	few
TGCGCCAGCAGCTCCGAACCCGGGACAGTCCCCCTTAGCTCCTACAATGAGCAGTTCTTC	CASSSEPGTVPLSSYNEQFF	TRBV5-1	TRBD1	TRBJ2-1	NA
TGTGCCAGCAGTTTATATGGGCCTGGGTACGAGCAGTACTTC	CASSLYGPGYEQYF	TRBV27	NA	TRBJ2-7	NA
TGCGCCAGCAGCTCCGGGTCCCCGAACATTCAGTACTTC	CASSSGSPNIQYF	TRBV5-1	NA	TRBJ2-4	NA
TGTGCCAGTAGTATACGGGGCGGGGCAGATACGCAGTATTTT	CASSIRGGADTQYF	TRBV19	NA	TRBJ2-3	NA
TGTGCCAGTATGGGGGGTTATGGACACACGAACACCGGGGAGCTGTTTTTT	CASMGGYGHTNTGELFF	TRBV19	NA	TRBJ2-2	NA
TGTGCCAGCAGTGAAGGTCAGCCCCAGCATTTT	CASSEGQPQHF	TRBV6-1	NA	TRBJ1-5	NA
TGTGCCAGCAGCTTATCTGGTGGGGCGAGGGTAGCCGGGGAGCTGTTTTTT	CASSLSGGARVAGELFF	TRBV7-8	NA	TRBJ2-2	NA
TGTGCCAGCAGTGAAATTGTGGGGATGAGCTCTGAAGCTTTCTTT	CASSEIVGMSSEAFF	TRBV6-1	NA	TRBJ1-1	once
TGTGCCAGCAGCCAAAGGGGGACAGGGTACGAGCAGTACTTC	CASSQRGTGYEQYF	TRBV4-2	TRBD1	TRBJ2-7	NA
TGTGCCAGCAGCTCACCCCAGGGGGAAATTGGGGAGACCCAGTACTTC	CASSSPQGEIGETQYF	TRBV7-9	TRBD1	TRBJ2-5	NA
TGTGCCAGCAGCTTGGGGGCCCAGAACACTGAAGCTTTCTTT	CASSLGAQNTEAFF	TRBV5-6	NA	TRBJ1-1	NA